A selection of T cell receptor beta chains follows, all from one sample in a study of T-cell memory formation after mild COVID-19. TCRdb analysed the 5' RACE reads with MiXCR anew, one entry per CDR3 protein. The data hold some 160,000 distinct CDR3 sequences, with 25% to 40% observed a single time. What was sequenced was PBMCs or a T cell subset sorted from them (not recorded which). Receptors were obtained from an adult woman who had mild COVID-19 (a few samples of this study predate the infection). Cell type and time point are not known. Each CDR3 is given with its conserved first and last residue.

V: TRBV2
J: TRBJ1-3
CDR3: CASTGGGIGTIYF

V: TRBV4-2
J: TRBJ2-6
CDR3: CASSHHGTLGSGANVLTF

V: TRBV7-9
J: TRBJ2-1
CDR3: CASSRTSGPPFF

V: TRBV4-1
J: TRBJ2-3
CDR3: CASSQEARGGRHTQYF

V: TRBV3-1
J: TRBJ2-7
CDR3: CASSQGQTYAQYF

V: TRBV7-2
J: TRBJ2-3
CDR3: CASSLQGLLQYF

V: TRBV15
J: TRBJ1-3
CDR3: CATSRDRTGLGNTIYF

V: TRBV7-2
J: TRBJ2-1
CDR3: CASSATGISYNEQFF

V: TRBV7-2
J: TRBJ2-7
CDR3: CASSFSGGKSYEQYF

V: TRBV29-1
J: TRBJ2-7
CDR3: CSVWPAGPSYEQYF

V: TRBV5-1
J: TRBJ2-1
CDR3: CASSSGSAGGYNEQFF

V: TRBV11-3
J: TRBJ2-1
CDR3: CASSLFRDNEQFF

V: TRBV5-1
J: TRBJ2-2
CDR3: CASSFGGPDTGELFF

V: TRBV5-1
J: TRBJ2-1
CDR3: CASSLAAGRNEQFF

V: TRBV20-1
J: TRBJ2-1
CDR3: CSASGVGLAPYNEQFF

V: TRBV4-1
J: TRBJ2-3
CDR3: CASSQGAGGLADTQYF

V: TRBV7-3
J: TRBJ2-7
CDR3: CASSPTTSGRLYEQYF

V: TRBV15
J: TRBJ2-7
CDR3: CATSRDRDLGRYF

V: TRBV5-6
J: TRBJ2-5
CDR3: CASSSVRAVETQYF

V: TRBV28
J: TRBJ2-5
CDR3: CASMGVRGTGGPLNYQETQYF

V: TRBV29-1
J: TRBJ2-3
CDR3: CSVGPGQPSPGGDTQYF

V: TRBV20-1
J: TRBJ2-7
CDR3: CSARDFTGDAYEQYF

V: TRBV20-1
J: TRBJ2-1
CDR3: CSARVGRGAYNEQFF

V: TRBV10-3
J: TRBJ2-7
CDR3: CAISESLGASGEQYF

V: TRBV2
J: TRBJ1-5
CDR3: CASSLRRYQPQHF

V: TRBV7-9
J: TRBJ1-2
CDR3: CASSPPDRGDYGYTF

V: TRBV6-2/TRBV6-3
J: TRBJ2-6
CDR3: CASTSGGAAGANVLTF

V: TRBV24-1
J: TRBJ2-3
CDR3: CATTKGQGGRTDTQYF

V: TRBV28
J: TRBJ2-3
CDR3: CASSFWAGTSPSPDTQYF

V: TRBV7-9
J: TRBJ2-1
CDR3: CASSLGQGLSKTHF

V: TRBV12-3/TRBV12-4
J: TRBJ2-3
CDR3: CASSLTPAADTQYF

V: TRBV29-1
J: TRBJ2-7
CDR3: CSGGTGGGEQYF

V: TRBV11-3
J: TRBJ1-2
CDR3: CASSLVSINYGYTF

V: TRBV6-2/TRBV6-3
J: TRBJ2-7
CDR3: CASRHNRYEQYF

V: TRBV20-1
J: TRBJ1-1
CDR3: CSAVYGSINTEAFF

V: TRBV6-9
J: TRBJ2-5
CDR3: CASGWGQGQETQYF

V: TRBV7-3
J: TRBJ2-1
CDR3: CASSLGVLSYNEQFF